This is a list of T cell receptor beta chains from one sample in a study of shared clonotypes between healthy human individuals. Only in-frame clones appear in the TCRdb table, and some are missing; sequencing was by immunoSEQ multiplex PCR. This sample carries millions of clones, approximately 93% of them seen once, and the ten largest clones take roughly 0.36%. The specimen sequenced was naive CD4+ T cells from PBMCs. These receptors all stem from a man aged 18 to 30 in good health. Some clones in this sample may be carry-over from other donors' samples. Each CDR3 is given with its conserved first and last residue. A D gene is named only where the DNA matches it firmly. The size field is filled for only some rows; it gives once, few, many or a size class.

d_gene | j_gene | abundance | v_gene | CDR3nt | CDR3aa
- | TRBJ2-5 | - | TRBV11-3 | TGTGCCAGCAGCTCTTCCCCGGACATACGAGAGACCCAGTACTTC | CASSSSPDIRETQYF
- | TRBJ2-7 | - | TRBV13 | TGTGCCAGCAGCTTAGGGGGGTGGGGATCCACCGAGCAGTACTTC | CASSLGGWGSTEQYF
- | TRBJ2-7 | - | TRBV7-2 | TGTGCCAGCAGTGGGGGCGCGGGTACCTACGAGCAGTACTTC | CASSGGAGTYEQYF
- | TRBJ2-7 | - | TRBV5-1 | TGCGCCAGCAGCTTGAGGGGGTCGGACGAGCAGTACTTC | CASSLRGSDEQYF
TRBD2 | TRBJ2-7 | once | TRBV2 | TGTGCCAGCAGTGAAGTGCGACTAGCCGGCGAGCAGTACTTC | CASSEVRLAGEQYF
TRBD2 | TRBJ2-1 | - | TRBV2 | TGTGCCAGCACCTTTATAGCGACAATAGCGGGTAAGCAGTTCTTC | CASTFIATIAGKQFF
TRBD1 | TRBJ1-1 | once | TRBV18 | TGTGCCAGCTCACCCGGGACAGGGAGAGGCGACACTGAAGCTTTCTTT | CASSPGTGRGDTEAFF
- | TRBJ2-2 | - | TRBV5-4 | TGTGCCAGCAGCATGCCAGGACGCGTCGGGGAGCTGTTTTTT | CASSMPGRVGELFF
- | TRBJ1-2 | - | TRBV15 | TGTGCCACCAGCAGAGTGGGGGTAGACTACACCTTC | CATSRVGVDYTF
- | TRBJ1-5 | - | TRBV18 | TGTGCCAGCTCACCGGCAGGGAGCAATCAGCCCCAGCATTTT | CASSPAGSNQPQHF
TRBD1 | TRBJ2-7 | - | TRBV4-3 | TGCGCCAGCAGCCCACCGGGACAGCCCTACGAGCAGTACTTC | CASSPPGQPYEQYF
- | TRBJ2-7 | - | TRBV27 | TGTGCCAGCAGTTTTCCGGGGGCCAGCTCCTACGAGCAGTACTTC | CASSFPGASSYEQYF
- | TRBJ2-7 | - | TRBV5-4 | TGTGCCAGCAGCTTGCGAACCGGGGCGTCCGAGCAGTACTTC | CASSLRTGASEQYF
- | TRBJ2-1 | - | TRBV5-1 | TGCGCCAGCAAAAGGAGAGGCGAGACCTACAATGAGCAGTTCTTC | CASKRRGETYNEQFF
- | TRBJ1-2 | - | TRBV5-8 | TGTGCCAGCAGCTCTACGACAGGTTGGGGCTACACCTTC | CASSSTTGWGYTF
TRBD1 | TRBJ1-2 | - | TRBV11-2 | TGTGCCAGCAGCCAGGGACAGGGGGCTCTTGGGTATGGCTACACCTTC | CASSQGQGALGYGYTF
TRBD1 | TRBJ1-2 | - | TRBV4-1 | TGCGCCAGCAGCCAGCCGGGACAGGGGTATGGCTACACCTTC | CASSQPGQGYGYTF
- | TRBJ2-3 | - | TRBV5-1 | TGCGCCAGCAGCTGGGGGGCAGCTAGCACAGATACGCAGTATTTT | CASSWGAASTDTQYF
TRBD1 | TRBJ1-2 | - | TRBV28 | TGTGCCAGCAGTTTAGGCACAGGGGGCGTCTATGGCTACACCTTC | CASSLGTGGVYGYTF
- | TRBJ2-7 | - | TRBV7-2 | TGTGCCAGCAGCTTAGTGAGTCTCCCCTACGAGCAGTACTTC | CASSLVSLPYEQYF
TRBD1 | TRBJ2-7 | - | TRBV7-9 | TGTGCCAGCAGCGTAGCCGGGACAGGGATCTACGAGCAGTACTTC | CASSVAGTGIYEQYF
- | TRBJ2-4 | - | TRBV6-1 | TGTGCCAGCAACACAAAGGGGGGCCCCGGCATTCAGTACTTC | CASNTKGGPGIQYF